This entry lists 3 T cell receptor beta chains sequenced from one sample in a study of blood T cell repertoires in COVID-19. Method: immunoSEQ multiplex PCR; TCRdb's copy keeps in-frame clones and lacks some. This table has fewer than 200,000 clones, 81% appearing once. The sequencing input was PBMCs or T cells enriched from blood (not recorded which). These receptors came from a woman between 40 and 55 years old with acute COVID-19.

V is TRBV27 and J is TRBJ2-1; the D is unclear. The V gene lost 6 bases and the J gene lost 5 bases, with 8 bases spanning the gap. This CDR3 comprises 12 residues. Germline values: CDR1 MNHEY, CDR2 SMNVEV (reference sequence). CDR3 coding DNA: TGTGCCAGCAGCCTGGGCCACAATGAGCAGTTCTTC. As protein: CASSLGHNEQFF.

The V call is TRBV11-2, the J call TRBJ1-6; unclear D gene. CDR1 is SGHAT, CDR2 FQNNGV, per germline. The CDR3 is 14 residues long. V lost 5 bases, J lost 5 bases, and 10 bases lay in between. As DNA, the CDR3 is TGTGCCAGCAGCCGAAGCGGTAATAATTCACCCCTCCACTTT. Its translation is CASSRSGNNSPLHF.

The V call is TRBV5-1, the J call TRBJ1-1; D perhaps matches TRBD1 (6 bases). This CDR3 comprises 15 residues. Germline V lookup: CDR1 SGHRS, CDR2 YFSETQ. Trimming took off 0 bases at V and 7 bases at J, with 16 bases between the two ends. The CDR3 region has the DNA TGCGCCAGCAGCTTGGGGGACACCTATCCCCTTGAAGCTTTCTTT. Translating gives CASSLGDTYPLEAFF.